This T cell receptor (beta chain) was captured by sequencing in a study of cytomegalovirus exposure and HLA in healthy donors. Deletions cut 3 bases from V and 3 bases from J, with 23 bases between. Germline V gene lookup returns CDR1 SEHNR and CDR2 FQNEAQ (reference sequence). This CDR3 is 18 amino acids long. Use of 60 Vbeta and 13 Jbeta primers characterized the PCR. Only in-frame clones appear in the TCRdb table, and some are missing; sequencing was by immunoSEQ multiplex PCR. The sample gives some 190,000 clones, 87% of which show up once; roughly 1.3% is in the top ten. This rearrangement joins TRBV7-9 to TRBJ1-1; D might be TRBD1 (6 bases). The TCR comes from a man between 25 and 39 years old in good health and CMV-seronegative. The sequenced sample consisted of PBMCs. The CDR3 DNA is TGTGCCAGCAGCTTCGAACTCGCCCGACAGGTTTCGGACACTGAAGCTTTCTTT. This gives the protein CASSFELARQVSDTEAFF.